The T cell receptor (beta chain) under discussion was sequenced for a study of shared clonotypes between healthy human individuals. Assay used: immunoSEQ multiplex PCR; TCRdb lists only in-frame clones, some missing. Of roughly 1.5 million clones in the sample, around 98% were seen once. Germline CDR1 SGHNT, CDR2 YYREEE (reference sequence). Between the trimmed V and J ends, which lost 3 bases and 4 bases, there was a span of 14 bases. This CDR3 contains 15 residues. The V call is TRBV5-4, the J call TRBJ2-1, with D perhaps matching TRBD2 (6 bases). Sequenced sample: naive CD4+ T cells sorted from blood. The sample's subset: CD45RA+ positively selected. The source is a man aged 25 to 40 in good health. In DNA form, the CDR3 reads TGTGCCAGCAGCTCAGTAGCGGAAGCATACAATGAGCAGTTCTTC. Encoded protein: CASSSVAEAYNEQFF.